The 30 T cell receptor beta chains listed next were all sequenced from one sample in a study of blood T cell repertoires in COVID-19. Using immunoSEQ multiplex PCR, the repertoire was profiled, and TCRdb retains in-frame clones only, with some absent. The sample yields approximately 94,000 clones, approximately 80% seen once. The specimen sequenced was peripheral blood. Source of these receptors: a man aged 70 or older with active or convalescent COVID-19.

The rearrangement uses TRBV4-3 and TRBJ1-1, with 9 bases fitting TRBD1. This CDR3 region has 15 residues. Trimming took 0 bases from V and 5 from J; bases not matched to a gene: 4. Germline assignment: CDR1 LGHNA and CDR2 YSLEER. CDR3 protein: CASSQEQGAWTEAFF. CDR3 nucleotide sequence: TGCGCCAGCAGCCAAGAACAGGGGGCATGGACTGAAGCTTTCTTT.

The chain couples TRBV18 to TRBJ2-7; 8 bases fit TRBD2. V dropped 5 bases and J dropped 5; count of bases not matched to a gene: 8. The CDR3 contains 14 residues. Germline assignment: CDR1 KGHSH and CDR2 LQKENI. CDR3 amino acids: CASSTRLAFHEQYF. The CDR3, as DNA: TGTGCCAGCTCAACTAGACTAGCGTTCCACGAGCAGTACTTC. The variable domain in full, completed from reference TRBV18 and TRBJ2-7, reads NAGVMQNPRHLVRRRGQEARLRCSPMKGHSHVYWYRQLPEEGLKFMVYLQKENIIDESGMPKERFSAEFPKEGPSILRIQQVVRGDSAAYFCASSTRLAFHEQYFGPGTRLTVT.

V and J are TRBV5-1 and TRBJ2-1; TRBD1 agrees at 8 bases. Germline CDR1 reads SGHRS; CDR2 reads YFSETQ. This CDR3 comprises 14 residues. The V and J ends lost 4 bases and 8 bases, in that order; junction bases with no gene match: 8. The CDR3 sequence is CASSHGQGGDEQFF. The CDR3 nucleotides read TGCGCCAGCAGCCACGGACAGGGTGGCGATGAGCAGTTCTTC.

This sequence joins TRBV6-4 and TRBJ1-1; 8 nucleotides line up with TRBD1. The V segment lost 2 bases and the J segment 3 bases; nucleotides outside the gene matches: 8. Germline V gene lookup returns CDR1 MRHNA and CDR2 SNTAGT. CDR3 length equals 16 residues. CDR3 sequence: CASSDKAGGRDTEAFF. DNA for the CDR3: TGTGCCAGCAGTGACAAGGCAGGGGGCCGTGACACTGAAGCTTTCTTT.

The rearrangement joins TRBV18 to TRBJ2-7; 7 bases match TRBD2. The V gene end was trimmed by 3 bases and the J gene end by 0 bases; junction bases not matched to a gene: 5. The CDR3 covers 15 residues. CDR1 and CDR2 from the germline V gene are KGHSH and LQKENI. The CDR3: CASSPARESSYEQYF. CDR3 coding DNA: TGTGCCAGCTCACCGGCGCGGGAGAGCTCCTACGAGCAGTACTTC.

This clone was counted between two and nine times. The chain joins TRBV7-2 to TRBJ2-7; a possible D gene is TRBD1 (6 bases). Germline CDR1 SGHTA, CDR2 FQGNSA. V shed 5 bases and J shed 0 bases, with 17 bases lying between them. This CDR3 has 16 amino acids. The CDR3 reads CASSLPFDRNSYEQYF. Written as DNA, the CDR3 is TGTGCCAGCAGCCTCCCTTTCGACAGGAACTCCTACGAGCAGTACTTC.

The gene calls are TRBV18 and TRBJ2-7; the match to TRBD1 covers 7 bases. V shed 1 base, J shed 0 bases, and the junction held 12 bases outside the gene matches. Germline CDR1 KGHSH, CDR2 LQKENI. The CDR3 has 18 residues. For the CDR3, the DNA is TGTGCCAGCTCACCACAGCAACTCCGGGACAGCCTCTCCTACGAGCAGTACTTC. Protein: CASSPQQLRDSLSYEQYF.

This clone was observed a few times. The V call is TRBV7-9, the J call TRBJ2-5, with D tentatively TRBD1 (5 bases). Germline lookup yields CDR1 SEHNR and CDR2 FQNEAQ (reference sequence). V was trimmed by 5 bases and J by 3 bases, leaving 10 bases between them. The length of the CDR3 is 13 residues. This CDR3 is CASSPSGKETQYF. CDR3 coding DNA: TGTGCCAGCAGCCCGTCAGGGAAAGAGACCCAGTACTTC. Supplemented by reference TRBV7-9 and TRBJ2-5, the full variable domain reads DTGVSQNPRHKITKRGQNVTFRCDPISEHNRLYWYRQTLGQGPEFLTYFQNEAQLEKSRLLSDRFSAERPKGSFSTLEIQRTEQGDSAMYLCASSPSGKETQYFGPGTRLLVL.

The chain joins TRBV6-6 to TRBJ1-3, with 7 bases that match TRBD1. Unmatched junction bases numbered 14, after V lost 5 bases and J lost 4 bases. The CDR3 runs 17 residues. Looked up from germline, CDR1 is MNHNY and CDR2 is SVGAGI (reference sequence). The DNA of the CDR3 is TGTGCCAGCAGTCGGACTCCATCCGGGACAGCGGGAAACACCATATATTTT. Protein product: CASSRTPSGTAGNTIYF.

This sequence joins TRBV7-8 and TRBJ1-2, with TRBD1 identical over 8 bases. The CDR3 consists of 14 residues. CDR1 is SGHVS and CDR2 is FQNEAQ in the germline V gene. The J segment lost 5 bases and the V segment lost 5 bases, leaving 7 bases of the junction unmatched. CDR3: CASSPGTGPYGYTF. Here the CDR3 DNA reads TGTGCCAGCAGCCCGGGGACAGGTCCTTATGGCTACACCTTC.

The V gene is TRBV10-3, the J gene TRBJ1-5; no firm D call. The CDR3 loop spans 18 amino acids. Germline V gives CDR1 ENHRY, CDR2 SYGVKD. The V end was cut by 0 bases, the J end by 0 bases, with 15 bases between. In DNA form, the CDR3 reads TGTGCCATCAGTGAGTCGAGTCGGGGAACGTATAGCAATCAGCCCCAGCATTTT. Translated, it gives CAISESSRGTYSNQPQHF.

This chain connects TRBV28 to TRBJ1-6; TRBD1 aligns across 8 bases. Per germline, CDR1 MDHEN and CDR2 SYDVKM. There are 16 residues in the CDR3. The junction had 8 bases not matched to a gene; V was cut back by 3 bases and J by 7 bases. CDR3 bases: TGTGCCAGCAGTTTCCCCCGGGACAGGCCCAATTCACCCCTCCACTTT. Protein: CASSFPRDRPNSPLHF.

V and J are TRBV7-9 and TRBJ2-3, with 10 bases that match TRBD2. Germline V gene lookup returns CDR1 SEHNR and CDR2 FQNEAQ (reference sequence). V dropped 2 bases and J dropped 4; count of bases not matched to a gene: 6. CDR3 length: 16 amino acids. The CDR3 region has the DNA TGTGCCAGCAGCTTAAGGCTAGCGGGAGCCCCAGATACGCAGTATTTT. It specifies CASSLRLAGAPDTQYF.

This clone was counted ten times or more. This chain joins TRBV11-2 and TRBJ1-6; 8 bases line up with TRBD1. Germline CDR1 is SGHAT and CDR2 is FQNNGV. This CDR3 is 17 amino acids long. The ends lost 2 bases at V and 5 bases at J; junction bases unmatched: 8. The CDR3 sequence is CASSLRQGKSHNSPLHF. CDR3 bases: TGTGCCAGCAGCTTAAGACAGGGGAAGTCCCATAATTCACCCCTCCACTTT.

The chain has TRBV24-1 and TRBJ1-1; the D is unclear. The CDR3 sequence is 14 residues long. Germline V lookup: CDR1 KGHDR, CDR2 SFDVKD. Trimming removed 3 bases from V and 3 bases from J, with 10 bases in between. In DNA form, the CDR3 reads TGTGCCACCAGTGATGCCGACACCCACACTGAAGCTTTCTTT. Its protein is CATSDADTHTEAFF.

Judged by abundance, this clone is medium-sized (0.01 to 0.1%). The V gene is TRBV6-1, the J gene TRBJ1-5; 8 nucleotides align to TRBD1. Germline CDR1 is MNHNS and CDR2 is SASEGT. This CDR3 is 14 amino acids long. Trimming at V came to 3 bases and at J to 5 bases, leaving 3 bases not matched to a gene. The chain's CDR3 is CASSETGAYQPQHF. The CDR3 DNA follows: TGTGCCAGCAGTGAGACAGGGGCTTATCAGCCCCAGCATTTT.

The chain carries TRBV6-5 and TRBJ2-7, with 10 bases matching TRBD2. The CDR3 contains 16 residues. The germline V gene encodes CDR1 MNHEY and CDR2 SVGAGI. J was trimmed by 3 bases and V by 0 bases; bases with no gene match: 5. CDR3: CASSYSSGRTGYEQYF. The CDR3 DNA sequence: TGTGCCAGCAGTTACTCTAGCGGGAGGACGGGCTACGAGCAGTACTTC.

V and J are TRBV24-1 and TRBJ2-1, with 7 bases fitting TRBD1. This CDR3 region has 16 residues. CDR1 is KGHDR, CDR2 SFDVKD, per germline. The junction had 7 bases not matched to a gene; V was cut back by 3 bases and J by 3 bases. The CDR3 nucleotides read TGTGCCACCAGTGATGCTGGGACAGCCTTCTACAATGAGCAGTTCTTC. Translating gives CATSDAGTAFYNEQFF.

V and J are TRBV6-2 or TRBV6-3 and TRBJ1-1; 8 bases are a match to TRBD1. With V trimmed by 6 bases and J by 5 bases, 14 bases remained unmatched. Germline V lookup: CDR1 MNHEY, CDR2 SVGEGT. The CDR3 length is 16 residues. DNA of the CDR3: TGTGCCAGCAGCCAACCTCGACAGGGGATAACTACTGAAGCTTTCTTT. Encoded protein: CASSQPRQGITTEAFF.

This clone was found once. The chain recombines TRBV7-2 with TRBJ1-2; D is uncertain. CDR1 is SGHTA, CDR2 FQGNSA, per germline. The CDR3 length is 13 residues. Trimming stripped 2 bases from V and 5 bases from J, with 9 bases between. The CDR3, as DNA: TGTGCCAGCAGCTTAAGGCGGCTATATGGCTACACCTTC. It encodes CASSLRRLYGYTF.

This chain connects TRBV24-1 to TRBJ2-4; no clear D. The CDR3 has 15 amino acids. V was pared by 4 bases and J by 0 bases, with 9 bases between. The germline V gene encodes CDR1 KGHDR and CDR2 SFDVKD. CDR3 sequence (DNA): TGTGCCACCAGTGACACTCAATCAGCCAAAAACATTCAGTACTTC. It yields the protein CATSDTQSAKNIQYF.

V usage is TRBV27 and J usage is TRBJ1-5, with TRBD1 as a possible D gene (6 bases). V was clipped by 3 bases and J by 0 bases, with 18 bases between them. Germline lookup yields CDR1 MNHEY and CDR2 SMNVEV (reference sequence). The CDR3 runs 18 residues. CDR3 DNA sequence: TGTGCCAGCAGTTTGCGTGGGGGGGGACAATATAGCAATCAGCCCCAGCATTTT. It translates to CASSLRGGGQYSNQPQHF.

This chain connects TRBV28 to TRBJ1-5; 7 bases match TRBD1. The CDR3 sequence is 15 residues long. The trim removed 2 bases at V and 1 base at J, leaving 2 bases unmatched. The germline V gene has CDR1 MDHEN and CDR2 SYDVKM. CDR3 region: CASSLAGGSNQPQHF. As DNA, the CDR3 is TGTGCCAGCAGTTTAGCAGGGGGAAGCAATCAGCCCCAGCATTTT.

The genes are TRBV9 and TRBJ2-1, with 7 bases identical to TRBD2. Germline lookup yields CDR1 SGDLS and CDR2 YYNGEE. The ends lost 0 bases at V and 9 bases at J; junction bases unmatched: 3. This CDR3 comprises 13 residues. CDR3 bases: TGTGCCAGCAGCGTAGTGGGGGAGGGTGAGCAGTTCTTC. Translated, it gives CASSVVGEGEQFF.

V usage is TRBV6-2 or TRBV6-3 and J usage is TRBJ1-1, with TRBD1 as a possible D gene (5 bases). The germline gives CDR1 MNHEY, CDR2 SVGEGT. Trimming pared 0 bases from V and 1 base from J, leaving 15 bases between. The CDR3 totals 17 residues. The CDR3 is CASSYSLGDSPNTEAFF. The CDR3 coding sequence is TGTGCCAGCAGTTACTCCCTCGGCGACAGCCCGAACACTGAAGCTTTCTTT.

The sample holds one count of this clone. V is TRBV7-3 and J is TRBJ2-3, with 9 bases that match TRBD2. V shed 5 bases, J shed 5 bases, and the junction held 11 bases outside the gene matches. The CDR3 extends over 16 amino acids. Per germline, CDR1 SGHTA and CDR2 FQGTGA. In DNA form, the CDR3 reads TGTGCCAGCAGCCCCTCGAGGGCGGGGGGGCAAGATACGCAGTATTTT. Its protein is CASSPSRAGGQDTQYF.

The rearrangement uses TRBV6-1 and TRBJ2-5, with D perhaps matching TRBD1 (6 bases). The CDR3 is made up of 15 amino acids. V gave up 1 base and J gave up 3 bases, with 12 bases separating them. Germline loops: CDR1 MNHNS, CDR2 SASEGT. CDR3 bases: TGTGCCAGCAGTGAAGGGCCAGGGGAAAAAGAGACCCAGTACTTC. Protein: CASSEGPGEKETQYF.

The chain is built from TRBV27 and TRBJ2-3, with 8 positions matching TRBD2. The CDR3 runs 14 residues. Germline V gene lookup returns CDR1 MNHEY and CDR2 SMNVEV (reference sequence). V was clipped by 3 bases and J by 5 bases; unmatched bases: 4. The CDR3 protein is CASSLREAKDTQYF. The CDR3 DNA is TGTGCCAGCAGTTTGCGGGAGGCCAAAGATACGCAGTATTTT.

The chain links TRBV19 to TRBJ1-1; D not resolved. CDR1 is LNHDA, CDR2 SQIVND, per germline (reference sequence). Trimming pared 3 bases from V and 1 base from J, leaving 15 bases between. The CDR3 covers 16 residues. CDR3 coding DNA: TGTGCCAGTAGTATCCCCAATCTATCGCGGAACACTGAAGCTTTCTTT. As protein: CASSIPNLSRNTEAFF.

V usage is TRBV7-9 and J usage is TRBJ1-3; no clear D. V lost 3 bases, J lost 0 bases, and 6 bases lay in between. Germline assignment: CDR1 SEHNR and CDR2 FQNEAQ (reference sequence). The CDR3 spans 14 residues. The CDR3 protein is CASSFGSSGNTIYF. In DNA form, the CDR3 reads TGTGCCAGCAGCTTTGGCAGCTCTGGAAACACCATATATTTT. The variable domain in full, with the rest retrieved from reference TRBV7-9 and TRBJ1-3, is DTGVSQNPRHKITKRGQNVTFRCDPISEHNRLYWYRQTLGQGPEFLTYFQNEAQLEKSRLLSDRFSAERPKGSFSTLEIQRTEQGDSAMYLCASSFGSSGNTIYFGEGSWLTVV.